These T cell receptor beta chains were read from a single sample in a study of memory CD4+ T cells and cytomegalovirus serostatus. The repertoire was sequenced with immunoSEQ multiplex PCR; TCRdb's copy has only in-frame clones and lacks some. The sample has 45,000 to 50,000 clones; 78% are singletons. Material for sequencing was memory CD4+ T cells from blood. The receptors derive from an adult in good health and CMV-seronegative. Both conserved end residues are part of each CDR3. The D gene is left open where the match is weak. A clone size is listed for some rows: how often the clone was seen (once, few, many), or a class if it is expanded.

j_call d_call clone_size v_call cdr3_aa cdr3_nt
TRBJ2-3 - - TRBV7-2 CASSETGRSTDTQYF TGTGCCAGCAGCGAAACAGGGCGTAGCACAGATACGCAGTATTTT
TRBJ2-1 - - TRBV5-1 CASSLDSLYNEQFF TGCGCCAGCAGCTTGGACTCTCTTTACAATGAGCAGTTCTTC
TRBJ2-3 TRBD1 - TRBV28 CASSSPTGGIDTQYF TGTGCCAGCAGTTCACCGACAGGGGGCATAGATACGCAGTATTTT
TRBJ1-2 - few TRBV25-1 CASSAKAGYGYTF TGTGCCAGCAGTGCTAAAGCGGGCTATGGCTACACCTTC
TRBJ2-2 TRBD2 - TRBV5-1 CASSKTSGGQNTGELFF TGCGCCAGCAGCAAGACTAGCGGGGGGCAGAACACCGGGGAGCTGTTTTTT
TRBJ2-1 - - TRBV27 CASSLRRDSPGVEQFF TGTGCCAGCAGTTTACGGCGGGACTCACCTGGGGTTGAGCAGTTCTTC
TRBJ1-2 - few TRBV9 CASSGWGNYGYTF TGTGCCAGCAGCGGCTGGGGGAACTATGGCTACACCTTC
TRBJ1-1 - - TRBV6-4 CASSGGSTEAFF TGTGCCAGCAGTGGGGGTAGCACTGAAGCTTTCTTT
TRBJ1-4 - - TRBV19 CASSVQSANEKLFF TGTGCCAGTAGTGTACAGTCTGCTAATGAAAAACTGTTTTTT
TRBJ1-1 - - TRBV5-1 CASSLTSGGLNTEAFF TGCGCCAGCAGCTTAACCAGCGGGGGCCTGAACACTGAAGCTTTCTTT
TRBJ2-5 TRBD2 few TRBV7-8 CASSLVGGGGAVETQYF TGTGCCAGCAGCTTAGTAGGCGGCGGGGGGGCCGTAGAGACCCAGTACTTC
TRBJ2-5 - - TRBV19 CASSISVRGATETQYF TGTGCCAGTAGTATCTCGGTAAGGGGGGCTACCGAGACCCAGTACTTC
TRBJ2-2 - - TRBV5-1 CASSFSLQGRGTGELFF TGCGCCAGCAGCTTCTCATTACAGGGGAGGGGCACCGGGGAGCTGTTTTTT
TRBJ1-4 - - TRBV5-1 CASSGGTQGREKLFF TGCGCCAGCAGCGGGGGCACACAGGGACGGGAAAAACTGTTTTTT